Below are 5 T cell receptor beta chains sequenced from a single sample in a study of T cells after yellow fever vaccination. One entry per CDR3 protein, called by TCRdb with MiXCR from the 5' RACE reads. The sample consists of hundreds of thousands of distinct CDR3 sequences, 8.7% of them appearing once. The sample consisted of PBMCs, taken on the day of the first yellow fever vaccination. All receptors derive from a man younger than 30 who received the YFV17D yellow fever vaccine.

The CDR3 sequence is CSASSDGTNEKLFF. In DNA form, the CDR3 reads TGCAGTGCTTCGTCGGACGGAACTAATGAAAAACTGTTTTTT. This rearrangement joins TRBV20-1 to TRBJ1-4, with D uncertain. Trimming took off 5 bases at V and 1 base at J, with 11 bases between the two ends. Germline V gives CDR1 DFQATT, CDR2 SNEGSKA (reference sequence). CDR3 length: 14 amino acids.

This chain uses TRBV4-2 with TRBJ2-7; 11 bases are a match to TRBD2. The germline gives CDR1 LGHNA, CDR2 YNFKEQ. With 4 bases clipped from V and 2 bases from J, the junction kept 16 bases outside the gene matches. This CDR3 is built from 19 residues. DNA of the CDR3: TGTGCCAGCAGCCGCGGGGGCAGGGGTGCACTAGCGGGGGCCTACGAGCAGTACTTC. Translated: CASSRGGRGALAGAYEQYF.

This clonotype was seen more than once but under ten times. The chain employs TRBV4-1 and TRBJ2-1, with 8 bases lining up with TRBD2. The CDR3 has 18 residues. Germline V CDR1 and CDR2: MGHRA, YSYEKL. The ends lost 2 bases at V and 6 bases at J; junction bases unmatched: 15. This chain's CDR3 is CASSQRAGGFGISNEQFF. The CDR3 DNA reads TGCGCCAGCAGCCAACGCGCGGGAGGTTTCGGGATTTCCAATGAGCAGTTCTTC.

The chain carries TRBV6-5 and TRBJ2-5, with 8 nucleotides matching TRBD2. CDR1 and CDR2 from the germline V gene are MNHEY and SVGAGI. J gave up 6 bases and V 4 bases, and 16 bases lay outside the gene matches. There are 17 residues in the CDR3. CDR3 sequence: CASSSGGTRSGMKTQYF. The CDR3 DNA is TGTGCCAGCAGTTCCGGGGGGACTAGATCCGGGATGAAGACCCAGTACTTC.

In this sample, this clonotype turned up a few times. CDR3 residues: CASSQVRLGADTQYF. In DNA, the CDR3 is TGCGCCAGCAGCCAAGTCCGATTAGGGGCAGATACGCAGTATTTT. The chain carries TRBV4-3 and TRBJ2-3; a weak D match, TRBD1 (5 bases). Trimming removed 1 base at V and 4 bases at J, with 12 bases between. The CDR3 is made up of 15 amino acids. CDR1 is LGHNA and CDR2 is YSLEER in the germline V gene.